The clone carrying this TCR beta chain was counted at least ten times. This entry belongs to a study of glioma-infiltrating T cells. The CDR3 is made up of 15 amino acids. The V gene's germline CDR1 is ENHRY and CDR2 SYGVKD. V trimming: 5 bases; J trimming: 6 bases; junction bases outside the gene matches: 8. Using RNA template, CDR3s of TCR alpha and beta were amplified with iRepertoire arm-PCR. MiXCR, applied by TCRdb to the multiplex PCR reads, yields one record per CDR3 protein. Among roughly 40,000 distinct CDR3 sequences, approximately 20% were seen once, and the ten largest hold more than 5.5%.

The origin of this receptor is a human donor with low-grade glioma or glioblastoma, undergoing nonglioma brain surgery, or in good health (not recorded which). The gene calls are TRBV10-3 and TRBJ2-3, with TRBD2 matching over 10 bases. The sequenced material came from glioma tissue, nonneoplastic brain tissue, or PBMCs (not recorded which). CDR3 amino acids: CAISPTSGIGDTQYF. CDR3 nucleotide sequence: TGTGCCATCAGTCCCACTAGCGGGATTGGGGATACGCAGTATTTT.